This paragraph reports one T cell receptor (beta chain). At least ten counts were recorded for this clonotype. This clone's antigen is unknown. No clone much larger than this one lies a single base away; base qualities are absent. Based on the germline V gene (reference sequence), the CDR1 and CDR2 sequences are DFQATT and SNEGSKA. The CDR3 starts with the cysteine, ends with the phenylalanine, and has 15 residues. CDR3 DNA is the only sequence kept; it has 45 bases, read in frame from the first base. The trim is 8 bases for V and 6 bases for J, with a gap of 20 bases between the germline ends. This record belongs to a study of neurological immune-mediated disorders (dated 2019 in TCRdb). General notes on the study: The study compared peripheral blood TCR-beta repertoires of HTLV-I-associated myelopathy (HAM/TSP) patients, multiple sclerosis patients and healthy controls using UMI-based sequencing. Alongside PBMC samples, the set of around 99 TCR-beta libraries contained longitudinal samples, technical triplicates, and paired CD4+ and CD8+ T-cell subsets that had been sorted. Of the 65 to 70 subjects in the cohort, some 15 were HAM/TSP patients, approximately 34 were multiple sclerosis patients, and roughly 20 were healthy controls. The paper as a whole reports these results and caveats: No identical CDR3 amino acid sequences were shared among expanded clones across subjects, suggesting private TCR-beta repertoires in all groups. TCR clonal expansion was highest in HAM/TSP patients and lowest in MS patients, with MS patients falling below even healthy controls.

cDNA synthesis used template-switch 5'RACE with a primer carrying a 10-nucleotide random unique molecular identifier tagging each TCR transcript. Every sequencing run yielded over 190 million TCR-beta sequences covering 15-18 subjects. The RNeasy kit was used for extraction of total RNA. The KAPA Real-time Library Amplification kit was used to amplify TCR-beta VDJ regions with primers for the TCR constant region and the 5'RACE anchor. Sample indexes and Illumina adaptors were added in a first PCR, after which library yield was increased in a second PCR. After Ampure bead purification, the TCR product of roughly 650 bp was size-selected on a 2% E-gel SizeSelection system. Before pooling, library quality was assessed on a Bioanalyzer, concentration was determined with Qubit, and library quantification was performed with the Kapa Library Quantification kit. An Illumina HiSeq 2500 was used to sequence the libraries paired-end at 2 x 150 bp. To increase sequence diversity, roughly 24-32% phiX was spiked into each library pool. In the original analysis: The UMI-based MiGEC pipeline processed quality-filtered reads and removed over 85% of raw TCR sequences during error correction. VDJ genes were aligned to IMGT germline references, and clonotypes were defined by unique CDR3 amino acid sequence plus V-J genes. Clonal expansion, Shannon diversity and CDR3 relatedness were evaluated with VDJtools (CalcPairwiseDistances, ClusterSamples), while phylogenetic trees were built in CLCbio workbench. Clones with at least 8 unique UMIs were defined as expanded, with this threshold being based on coefficient-of-variation modelling across technical triplicates. TCRdb trimmed public reads at Q25 via fastp, called clones via MiXCR and kept in-frame beta chains. Here each entry gathers all rows of one CDR3 protein and keeps the most common genes and DNA. These V and J calls originate from TCRdb's pipeline instead of the authors' own analysis. The sample profile shows 20,000 to 30,000 distinct CDR3 sequences; 6.5% to 8% of them were found once. The top ten clonotypes cover around 4.8% of the sample.

The healthy controls were volunteers from blood banks in Maryland, USA. Unsorted PBMC libraries were generated from 2 million PBMCs stored in RNAlater at -80 °C until RNA extraction. Peripheral blood was subjected to Ficoll-Hypaque density gradient centrifugation to isolate PBMCs, which were then cryopreserved in liquid nitrogen. The rearrangement combines TRBV20-1 with TRBJ1-6; perhaps TRBD1 is the D gene, with 5 bases matching. Sequencing was done on a sample of PBMCs. This sequence was found in a middle-aged woman in good health. The CDR3 region has the sequence CSFLRPGRGNSPLHF. The DNA sequence is given as TGCAGTTTTCTGAGACCGGGACGGGGTAATTCACCCCTCCACTTT.